The present T cell receptor (beta chain) was sequenced within a study of blood T cell repertoires in COVID-19. Here immunoSEQ multiplex PCR was the method, and the copy in TCRdb shows in-frame clones only, minus some. The sample lists 300,000 to 400,000 clones, roughly nine tenths occurring once. This clone has at least ten counts. The CDR3 has 15 residues. V was clipped by 9 bases and J by 3 bases; unmatched bases: 13. Germline CDR1 reads SGHNT; CDR2 reads YYREEE (reference sequence). The TCR sequence derives from a woman in her twenties or thirties with COVID-19, enrolled during active disease. The gene calls are TRBV5-4 and TRBJ2-3; 7 bases align to TRBD2. The sequencing sample was made of peripheral blood. The DNA of the CDR3 is TGTGCCACCCGTTCGGCGGGAGCCTTGACAGATACGCAGTATTTT. Amino acids: CATRSAGALTDTQYF.